This T cell receptor (beta chain) came from a study of T cell responses to AZD1222 COVID-19 vaccine. Study findings and constraints: Clonal diversity was possibly underestimated, and white British individuals and females predominated among donors.

Concerning this clone: The antigen remains unidentified.

Method: immunoSEQ multiplex PCR; TCRdb's copy keeps in-frame clones and lacks some. The sample comprises 150,000 or so clones, roughly 91% of which are singletons, and around 1.6% rests with the top ten. Germline loops: CDR1 KGHDR, CDR2 SFDVKD. The V gene lost 7 bases and the J gene lost 4 bases, with 22 bases spanning the gap. This CDR3 region has 16 residues. This clonotype was obtained from an adult in good health. The rearrangement uses TRBV24-1 and TRBJ2-7, with D possibly called TRBD1 or TRBD2 (6 bases each). Specimen: peripheral blood, collected on day 0 of AZD1222 vaccination. The chain's CDR3 is CATRGGPLQICYEQYV. DNA of the CDR3: TGTGCCACCAGGGGGGGCCCCCTCCAAATTTGTTACGAGCAGTACGTC.